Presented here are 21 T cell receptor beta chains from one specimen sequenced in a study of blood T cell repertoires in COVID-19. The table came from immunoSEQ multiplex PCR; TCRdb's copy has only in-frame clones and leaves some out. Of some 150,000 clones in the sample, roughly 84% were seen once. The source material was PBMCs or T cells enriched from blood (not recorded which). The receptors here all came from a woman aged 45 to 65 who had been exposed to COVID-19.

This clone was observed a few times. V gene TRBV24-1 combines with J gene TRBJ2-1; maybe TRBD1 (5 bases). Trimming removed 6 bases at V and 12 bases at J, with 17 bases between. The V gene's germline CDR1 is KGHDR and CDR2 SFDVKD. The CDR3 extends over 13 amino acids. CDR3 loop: CATSTFKGARQFF. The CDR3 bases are TGTGCCACCAGTACCTTCAAAGGGGCTCGGCAGTTCTTC.

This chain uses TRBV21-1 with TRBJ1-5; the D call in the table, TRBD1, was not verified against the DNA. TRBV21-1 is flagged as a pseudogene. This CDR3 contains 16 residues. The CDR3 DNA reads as TGTGCCACCGACCAGGGGACGGAAGATAGCAATCAGCCCCAGCATTTT. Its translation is CATDQGTEDSNQPQHF.

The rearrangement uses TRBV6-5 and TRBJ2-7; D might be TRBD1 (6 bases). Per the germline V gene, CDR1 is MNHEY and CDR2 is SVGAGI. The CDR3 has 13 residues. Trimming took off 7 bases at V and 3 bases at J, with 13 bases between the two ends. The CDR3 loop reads CASTPGADYEQYF. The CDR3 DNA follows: TGTGCCAGCACCCCAGGGGCGGACTACGAGCAGTACTTC.

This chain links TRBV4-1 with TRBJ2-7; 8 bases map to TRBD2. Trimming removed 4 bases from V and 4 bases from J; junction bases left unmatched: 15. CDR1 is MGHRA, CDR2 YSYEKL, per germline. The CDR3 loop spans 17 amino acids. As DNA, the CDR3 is TGCGCCAGCAGCCTCGAATTTCCGGGACTAGGATTTTACGAGCAGTACTTC. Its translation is CASSLEFPGLGFYEQYF.

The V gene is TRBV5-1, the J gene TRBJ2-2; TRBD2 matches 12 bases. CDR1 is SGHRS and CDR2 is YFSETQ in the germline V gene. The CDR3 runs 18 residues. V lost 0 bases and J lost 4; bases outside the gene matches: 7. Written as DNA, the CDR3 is TGCGCCAGCAGCTTGGCCCTAGCGGGAGGGCCGGTCACCGGGGAGCTGTTTTTT. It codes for CASSLALAGGPVTGELFF. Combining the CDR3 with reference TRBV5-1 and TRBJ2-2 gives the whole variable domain KAGVTQTPRYLIKTRGQQVTLSCSPISGHRSVSWYQQTPGQGLQFLFEYFSETQRNKGNFPGRFSGRQFSNSRSEMNVSTLELGDSALYLCASSLALAGGPVTGELFFGEGSRLTVL.

The CDR3 coding sequence is TGTGCCAGCTCACCATACGTAAGGCCAGGGCGTGGAGTTGGAAACACCATATATTTT. It is translated as CASSPYVRPGRGVGNTIYF. The chain has TRBV18 and TRBJ1-3, with D possibly matching TRBD1 (5 bases). CDR1 is KGHSH and CDR2 is LQKENI in the germline V gene. Trimming took off 2 bases at V and 3 bases at J, with 23 bases between the two ends. The CDR3 is made up of 19 amino acids.

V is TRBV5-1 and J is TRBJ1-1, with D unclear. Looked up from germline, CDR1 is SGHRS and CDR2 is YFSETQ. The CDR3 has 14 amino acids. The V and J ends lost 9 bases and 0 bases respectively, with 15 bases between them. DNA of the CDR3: TGCGCCACCAGGTTACAGAGCATGAACACTGAAGCTTTCTTT. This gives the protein CATRLQSMNTEAFF. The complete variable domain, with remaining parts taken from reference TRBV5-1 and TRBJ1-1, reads KAGVTQTPRYLIKTRGQQVTLSCSPISGHRSVSWYQQTPGQGLQFLFEYFSETQRNKGNFPGRFSGRQFSNSRSEMNVSTLELGDSALYLCATRLQSMNTEAFFGQGTRLTVV.

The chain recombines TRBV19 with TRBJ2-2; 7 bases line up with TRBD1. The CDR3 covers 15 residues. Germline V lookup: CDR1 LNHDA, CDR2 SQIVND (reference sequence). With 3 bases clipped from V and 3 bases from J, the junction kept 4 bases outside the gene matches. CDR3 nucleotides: TGTGCCAGTAGTATGGGGACAGTAGACACCGGGGAGCTGTTTTTT. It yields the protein CASSMGTVDTGELFF.

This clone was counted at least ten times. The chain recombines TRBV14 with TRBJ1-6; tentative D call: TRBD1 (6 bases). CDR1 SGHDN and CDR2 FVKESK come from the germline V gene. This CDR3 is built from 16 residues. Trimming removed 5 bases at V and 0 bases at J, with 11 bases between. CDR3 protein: CASSRGQSSYNSPLHF. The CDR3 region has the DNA TGTGCCAGCAGCAGAGGACAGAGCTCCTATAATTCACCCCTCCACTTT. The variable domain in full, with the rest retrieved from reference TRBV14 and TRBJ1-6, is EAGVTQFPSHSVIEKGQTVTLRCDPISGHDNLYWYRRVMGKEIKFLLHFVKESKQDESGMPNNRFLAERTGGTYSTLKVQPAELEDSGVYFCASSRGQSSYNSPLHFGNGTRLTVT.

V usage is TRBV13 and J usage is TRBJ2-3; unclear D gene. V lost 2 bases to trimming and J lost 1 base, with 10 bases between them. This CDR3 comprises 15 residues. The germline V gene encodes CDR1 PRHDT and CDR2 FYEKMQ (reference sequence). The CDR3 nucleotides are TGTGCCAGCAGCTTACACAGCACCCGCACAGATACGCAGTATTTT. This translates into CASSLHSTRTDTQYF.

The chain's CDR3 is CASSLTSGRGFEQFF. The CDR3 DNA is TGTGCCAGCAGCTTGACTAGCGGGAGGGGGTTTGAGCAGTTCTTC. The rearrangement links TRBV6-5 to TRBJ2-1; 14 bases are shared with TRBD2. V gave up 6 bases and J gave up 9 bases; unmatched junction bases: 7. Germline CDR1 MNHEY, CDR2 SVGAGI. The CDR3 has 15 amino acids.

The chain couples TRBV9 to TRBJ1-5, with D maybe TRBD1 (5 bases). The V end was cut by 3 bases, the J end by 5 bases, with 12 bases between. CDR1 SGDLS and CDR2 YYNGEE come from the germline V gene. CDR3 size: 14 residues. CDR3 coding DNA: TGTGCCAGCAGCGCAACAGTCAGGGATCAGCCCCAGCATTTT. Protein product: CASSATVRDQPQHF. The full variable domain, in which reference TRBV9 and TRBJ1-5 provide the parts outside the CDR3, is DSGVTQTPKHLITATGQRVTLRCSPRSGDLSVYWYQQSLDQGLQFLIQYYNGEERAKGNILERFSAQQFPDLHSELNLSSLELGDSALYFCASSATVRDQPQHFGDGTRLSIL.

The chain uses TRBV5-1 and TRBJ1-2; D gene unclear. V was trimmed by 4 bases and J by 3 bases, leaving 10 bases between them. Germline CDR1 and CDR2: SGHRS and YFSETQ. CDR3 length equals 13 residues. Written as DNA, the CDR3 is TGCGCCAGCAGCCCGCGGGGTGACTATGGCTACACCTTC. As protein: CASSPRGDYGYTF. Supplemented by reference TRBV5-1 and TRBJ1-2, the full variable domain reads KAGVTQTPRYLIKTRGQQVTLSCSPISGHRSVSWYQQTPGQGLQFLFEYFSETQRNKGNFPGRFSGRQFSNSRSEMNVSTLELGDSALYLCASSPRGDYGYTFGSGTRLTVV.

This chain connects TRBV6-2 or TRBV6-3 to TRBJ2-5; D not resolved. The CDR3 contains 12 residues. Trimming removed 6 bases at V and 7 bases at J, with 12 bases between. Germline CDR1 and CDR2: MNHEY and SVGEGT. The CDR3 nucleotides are TGTGCCAGCAGACCTAAATTCTGGACCCAGTACTTC. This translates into CASRPKFWTQYF.

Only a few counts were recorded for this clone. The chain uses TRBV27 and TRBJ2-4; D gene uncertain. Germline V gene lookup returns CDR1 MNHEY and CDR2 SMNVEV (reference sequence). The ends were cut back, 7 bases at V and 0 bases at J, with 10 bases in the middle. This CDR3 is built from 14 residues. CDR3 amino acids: CASMPQLAKNIQYF. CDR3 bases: TGTGCCAGCATGCCACAGCTAGCCAAAAACATTCAGTACTTC.

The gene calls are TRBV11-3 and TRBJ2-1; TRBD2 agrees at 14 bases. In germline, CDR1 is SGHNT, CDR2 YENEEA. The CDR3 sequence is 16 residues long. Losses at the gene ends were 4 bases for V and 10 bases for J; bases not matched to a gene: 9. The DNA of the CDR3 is TGTGCCAGCAGCTCGGGACTAGCGGGAGCGAGACGGGAGCAGTTCTTC. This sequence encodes CASSSGLAGARREQFF.

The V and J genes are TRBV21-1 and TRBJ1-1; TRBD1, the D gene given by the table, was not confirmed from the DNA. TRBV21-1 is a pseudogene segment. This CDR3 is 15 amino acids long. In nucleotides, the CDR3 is TGTGCCAGCACCGTCCCGGACAGGGGCCACACTGAAGCTTTCTTT. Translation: CASTVPDRGHTEAFF.

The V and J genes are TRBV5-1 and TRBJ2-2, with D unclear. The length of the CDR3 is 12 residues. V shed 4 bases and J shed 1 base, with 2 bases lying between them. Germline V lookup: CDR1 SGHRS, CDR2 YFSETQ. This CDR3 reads CASSLNTGELFF. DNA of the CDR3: TGCGCCAGCAGCCTGAACACCGGGGAGCTGTTTTTT.

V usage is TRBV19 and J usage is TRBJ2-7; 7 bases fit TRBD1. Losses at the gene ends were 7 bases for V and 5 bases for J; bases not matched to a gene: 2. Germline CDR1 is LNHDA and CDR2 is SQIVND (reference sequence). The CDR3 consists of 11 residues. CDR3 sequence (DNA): TGTGCCAGTATAGGGGGCCACGAGCAGTACTTC. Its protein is CASIGGHEQYF.

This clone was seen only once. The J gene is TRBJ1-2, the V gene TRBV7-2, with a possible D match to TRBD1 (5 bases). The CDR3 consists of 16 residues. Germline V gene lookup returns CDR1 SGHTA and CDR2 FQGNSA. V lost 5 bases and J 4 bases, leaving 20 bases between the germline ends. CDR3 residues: CASSPPGGQGRYGYTF. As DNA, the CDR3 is TGTGCCAGCAGCCCCCCCGGGGGTCAGGGCCGCTATGGCTACACCTTC.

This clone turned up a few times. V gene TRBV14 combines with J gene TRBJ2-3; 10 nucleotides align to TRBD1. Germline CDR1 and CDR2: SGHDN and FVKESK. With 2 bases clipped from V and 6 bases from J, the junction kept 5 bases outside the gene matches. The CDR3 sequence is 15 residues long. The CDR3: CASSQRTGGVDTQYF. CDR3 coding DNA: TGTGCCAGCAGCCAACGGACAGGGGGAGTGGATACGCAGTATTTT.